These 18 T cell receptor beta chains came from one sample sequenced in a study of T cell responses to AZD1222 COVID-19 vaccine. The repertoire was sequenced with immunoSEQ multiplex PCR; TCRdb's copy has only in-frame clones and lacks some. This table holds about 84,000 clones, about 83% found once. The sequencing here drew on peripheral blood, taken 28 days after the second AZD1222 dose. The source of these receptors is an adult who received the AZD1222 COVID-19 vaccine.

The J gene is TRBJ2-3, the V gene TRBV5-4; the D gene is possibly TRBD2 (7 bases). The V gene lost 4 bases and the J gene lost 0 bases, with 15 bases spanning the gap. Per the germline V gene, CDR1 is SGHNT and CDR2 is YYREEE (reference sequence). The CDR3 is 16 residues long. CDR3 region: CASSPGGASSTDTQYF. The CDR3, as DNA: TGTGCCAGCAGCCCTGGGGGGGCTTCTAGCACAGATACGCAGTATTTT.

V usage is TRBV13 and J usage is TRBJ2-6; TRBD1 agrees at 9 bases. CDR1 and CDR2 (germline): PRHDT, FYEKMQ (reference sequence). J gave up 2 bases and V 1 base, and 3 bases lay outside the gene matches. The CDR3 runs 17 residues. In DNA, the CDR3 is TGTGCCAGCAGCTTAGAAGGGACAGGGCCTGGGGCCAACGTCCTGACTTTC. Translation: CASSLEGTGPGANVLTF.

This rearrangement joins TRBV6-5 to TRBJ1-1, with D possibly being TRBD1 (5 bases). The ends were cut back, 2 bases at V and 5 bases at J, with 6 bases in the middle. Germline CDR1 MNHEY, CDR2 SVGAGI. The CDR3 is 12 residues long. The CDR3: CASSYGGTEAFF. CDR3 bases: TGTGCCAGCAGTTACGGGGGAACTGAAGCTTTCTTT.

There are a few counts of this clone. CDR3 loop: CATSPATLGGTGELFF. CDR3 nucleotide sequence: TGTGCCACCAGCCCAGCCACTCTGGGTGGCACCGGGGAGCTGTTTTTT. The V and J genes are TRBV24-1 and TRBJ2-2; D gene ambiguous. Trimming took 7 bases from V and 4 from J, leaving 18 bases between them. Germline V lookup: CDR1 KGHDR, CDR2 SFDVKD. The CDR3 totals 16 residues.

The V call is TRBV27, the J call TRBJ2-1; tentative D call: TRBD2 (6 bases). CDR3 size: 15 residues. Germline lookup yields CDR1 MNHEY and CDR2 SMNVEV (reference sequence). The V gene lost 7 bases and the J gene lost 0 bases, with 13 bases spanning the gap. The CDR3: CASMVGLSSYNEQFF. Here the CDR3 DNA reads TGTGCCAGCATGGTGGGACTCAGCTCCTACAATGAGCAGTTCTTC.

The chain has TRBV4-1 and TRBJ2-7, with D possibly being TRBD1 or TRBD2 (5 bases each). Germline V gene sequence: CDR1 MGHRA, CDR2 YSYEKL. This CDR3 has 14 residues. V gave up 0 bases and J gave up 2 bases, with 8 bases separating them. CDR3 nucleotide sequence: TGCGCCAGCAGCCAAGATTCGGGGCCCTACGAGCAGTACTTC. Translation: CASSQDSGPYEQYF.

J is TRBJ1-5 and V is TRBV3-1 (or the pseudogene TRBV3-2); D may be TRBD1 (6 bases). The germline V gene has CDR1 LGHDT and CDR2 YNNKEL (reference sequence). CDR3 length equals 15 residues. The V end was cut by 5 bases, the J end by 0 bases, with 11 bases between. The CDR3, as DNA: TGTGCCAGCAGCATTGGGACACGTAGCAATCAGCCCCAGCATTTT. This translates into CASSIGTRSNQPQHF.

The V call is TRBV20-1, the J call TRBJ1-2; D remains unclear. The ends were cut back, 3 bases at V and 6 bases at J, with 11 bases in the middle. The V gene's germline CDR1 is DFQATT and CDR2 SNEGSKA (reference sequence). This CDR3 region has 12 residues. The CDR3 loop reads CSASVSGNGYTF. CDR3 bases: TGCAGTGCTAGTGTTTCGGGGAATGGCTACACCTTC.

The chain has TRBV7-3 and TRBJ2-3; 10 bases match TRBD2. The junction had 8 bases not matched to a gene; V was cut back by 2 bases and J by 6 bases. The CDR3 runs to 16 residues. The V gene's germline CDR1 is SGHTA and CDR2 FQGTGA. This CDR3 is CASSLGASGGLDTQYF. Written as DNA, the CDR3 is TGTGCCAGCAGCTTAGGGGCTAGCGGGGGTTTGGATACGCAGTATTTT.

J is TRBJ2-7 and V is TRBV7-3; TRBD1 matches at 9 bases. V lost 4 bases and J lost 5; bases outside the gene matches: 6. Germline CDR1 is SGHTA and CDR2 is FQGTGA. The CDR3 contains 14 residues. CDR3 sequence (DNA): TGTGCCAGCAGCTCAGGGACAGGGATGAACGAGCAGTACTTC. Protein: CASSSGTGMNEQYF.

The chain combines TRBV6-2 or TRBV6-3 with TRBJ1-6; D call uncertain. V was trimmed by 0 bases and J by 8 bases, leaving 11 bases between them. CDR3 length: 15 residues. The germline gives CDR1 MNHEY, CDR2 SVGEGT. CDR3 in amino acids: CASSYSMPEYSPLHF. CDR3 bases: TGTGCCAGCAGTTACTCGATGCCAGAGTATTCACCCCTCCACTTT.

The rearrangement joins TRBV7-2 to TRBJ2-3, with D possibly being TRBD2 (7 bases). This CDR3 contains 14 residues. Trimming shortened V by 6 bases and J by 0 bases, and 10 bases separated the two germline ends. Germline CDR1 is SGHTA and CDR2 is FQGNSA. Here the CDR3 reads CASRTGGSTDTQYF. In DNA form, the CDR3 reads TGTGCCAGCAGAACGGGGGGCAGCACAGATACGCAGTATTTT.

This rearrangement joins TRBV18 to TRBJ2-5, with D maybe TRBD2 (6 bases). This CDR3 has 14 amino acids. Germline V gene sequence: CDR1 KGHSH, CDR2 LQKENI. Trimming removed 2 bases at V and 4 bases at J, with 11 bases between. In DNA form, the CDR3 reads TGTGCCAGCTCACCAGGGATGGGGGGAGAGACCCAGTACTTC. Amino acids: CASSPGMGGETQYF.

The chain employs TRBV2 and TRBJ2-3; a weak D match, TRBD2 (6 bases). This CDR3 has 16 amino acids. Germline loops: CDR1 SNHLY, CDR2 FYNNEI. Deletions cut 8 bases from V and 0 bases from J, with 18 bases between. This CDR3 reads CASDAWAGPSTDTQYF. In DNA form, the CDR3 reads TGTGCCAGCGATGCGTGGGCGGGGCCTAGCACAGATACGCAGTATTTT.

This clone turned up a few times. CDR3 sequence reads: CATTSGGGAETGELFF. In DNA form, the CDR3 reads TGTGCCACCACCTCGGGGGGGGGAGCAGAAACCGGGGAGCTGTTTTTT. The gene calls are TRBV24-1 and TRBJ2-2; 8 nucleotides line up with TRBD2. The CDR3 contains 16 residues. V dropped 8 bases and J dropped 5; count of bases not matched to a gene: 12. CDR1 and CDR2 (germline): KGHDR, SFDVKD.

The chain links TRBV5-6 to TRBJ1-6, with D possibly matching TRBD1 (6 bases). The V and J ends lost 4 bases and 14 bases respectively, with 19 bases between them. The CDR3 sequence is 14 residues long. Germline CDR1 reads SGHDT; CDR2 reads YYEEEE. The CDR3 DNA sequence: TGTGCCAGCAGCGCAAGGACAGAGCTCGGGGCCCTCCACTTT. Protein product: CASSARTELGALHF.

This chain connects TRBV9 to TRBJ1-2; D unclear. The CDR3 has 15 residues. V lost 5 bases and J lost 0, with 14 bases in between. Per germline, CDR1 SGDLS and CDR2 YYNGEE. The CDR3 protein is CASSPPPGSNYGYTF. The CDR3 DNA follows: TGTGCCAGCAGTCCCCCGCCTGGGTCTAACTATGGCTACACCTTC.

The rearrangement uses TRBV6-5 and TRBJ1-2, with D maybe TRBD1 (5 bases). CDR3 size: 12 residues. Trimming pared 6 bases from V and 3 bases from J, leaving 8 bases between. CDR1 is MNHEY, CDR2 SVGAGI, per germline. For the CDR3, the DNA is TGTGCCAGCAGCCAGACAGACTATGGCTACACCTTC. This sequence encodes CASSQTDYGYTF.